These 21 T cell receptor beta chains originate from one sample sequenced in a study of OX40 agonist ivuxolimab in advanced cancers. Produced via immunoSEQ multiplex PCR; TCRdb's table is partial and in-frame only. The profile shows 70,000 to 85,000 clones, 85% to 95% of them singletons. This specimen was CD4+ or CD8+ T cells sorted from blood, taken in a trial of the OX40 agonist ivuxolimab. These receptors all stem from an adult with an advanced solid tumor such as melanoma, head and neck, liver or kidney cancer.

The V gene is TRBV5-5, the J gene TRBJ1-5; the D is unclear. Trimming stripped 4 bases from V and 3 bases from J, with 14 bases between. Germline CDR1 is SGHKS and CDR2 is YYEKEE (reference sequence). This CDR3 region has 15 residues. CDR3 sequence: CASSLSLADNQPQHF. The CDR3 coding sequence is TGTGCCAGCAGCCTGAGTCTCGCAGACAATCAGCCCCAGCATTTT.

This clone was found once. Other DNA sequences from this sample encode an identical CDR3 as well. The chain couples TRBV27 to TRBJ2-7; no clear D. The CDR3 contains 10 residues. V was clipped by 1 base and J by 5 bases, with 0 bases between them. Germline lookup yields CDR1 MNHEY and CDR2 SMNVEV (reference sequence). The CDR3 DNA sequence: TGTGCCAGCAGTTTATACGAGCAGTACTTC. This encodes CASSLYEQYF.

The gene calls are TRBV30 and TRBJ1-2; D remains unclear. Germline V gene sequence: CDR1 GTSNPN, CDR2 SVGIG (reference sequence). V was clipped by 2 bases and J by 2 bases, with 12 bases between them. The CDR3 is 14 residues long. CDR3 nucleotides: TGTGCCTGGAGTAGCCCAGACGAAAACTATGGCTACACCTTC. Translated, it gives CAWSSPDENYGYTF.

The rearrangement uses TRBV6-5 and TRBJ1-2, with D tentatively TRBD1 (6 bases). The germline V gene encodes CDR1 MNHEY and CDR2 SVGAGI. Between the trimmed V and J ends, which lost 5 bases and 3 bases, there was a span of 7 bases. CDR3 length: 12 amino acids. CDR3 amino acids: CASSPGDYGYTF. The DNA of the CDR3 is TGTGCCAGCAGTCCAGGGGACTATGGCTACACCTTC.

The rearrangement uses TRBV7-8 and TRBJ2-1; D unclear. V was pared by 0 bases and J by 5 bases, with 14 bases between. The CDR3 totals 16 residues. Germline V gene lookup returns CDR1 SGHVS and CDR2 FQNEAQ. CDR3 nucleotides: TGTGCCAGCAGCTTAGCCCTTGCGGTACCTAACAATGAGCAGTTCTTC. This sequence encodes CASSLALAVPNNEQFF. The full variable domain, with the rest looked up from reference TRBV7-8 and TRBJ2-1, is GAGVSQSPRYKVAKRGQDVALRCDPISGHVSLFWYQQALGQGPEFLTYFQNEAQLDKSGLPSDRFFAERPEGSVSTLKIQRTQQEDSAVYLCASSLALAVPNNEQFFGPGTRLTVL.

The V and J genes are TRBV7-6 and TRBJ2-3; D may be TRBD2 (5 bases). The CDR3 is 18 amino acids. CDR1 and CDR2 from the germline V gene are SGHVS and FNYEAQ. Trimming removed 5 bases at V and 2 bases at J, with 23 bases between. The CDR3 protein is CASSGQMGQRHPTDTQYF. In DNA form, the CDR3 reads TGTGCCAGCAGCGGGCAAATGGGCCAGCGGCACCCCACAGATACGCAGTATTTT.

This CDR3 reads CASSLTSSLADEQYF. The DNA for the CDR3 is TGCGCCAGCAGCCTAACCAGCAGTCTTGCCGATGAGCAGTACTTC. The chain recombines TRBV4-1 with TRBJ2-7; D is uncertain. Germline CDR1 and CDR2: MGHRA and YSYEKL. The CDR3 has 15 residues. Trimming pared 4 bases from V and 7 bases from J, leaving 20 bases between.

The rearrangement links TRBV7-9 to TRBJ2-3, with D possibly matching TRBD2 (5 bases). The V and J ends lost 5 bases and 2 bases respectively, with 17 bases between them. The CDR3 loop spans 16 amino acids. The V gene's germline CDR1 is SEHNR and CDR2 FQNEAQ (reference sequence). In DNA, the CDR3 is TGTGCCAGCAGCCCTAATGAGCGGATTCACACAGATACGCAGTATTTT. Amino acids: CASSPNERIHTDTQYF. Combining the CDR3 with reference TRBV7-9 and TRBJ2-3 gives the whole variable domain DTGVSQNPRHKITKRGQNVTFRCDPISEHNRLYWYRQTLGQGPEFLTYFQNEAQLEKSRLLSDRFSAERPKGSFSTLEIQRTEQGDSAMYLCASSPNERIHTDTQYFGPGTRLTVL.

CDR3 region: CASSSRGGTEAFF. The CDR3, as DNA: TGTGCCAGCAGCTCAAGGGGTGGGACTGAAGCTTTCTTT. The rearrangement joins TRBV7-8 to TRBJ1-1; a weak D match, TRBD1 (5 bases). This CDR3 is built from 13 residues. Deletions cut 4 bases from V and 5 bases from J, with 11 bases between. Germline values: CDR1 SGHVS, CDR2 FQNEAQ.

The chain combines TRBV6-5 with TRBJ1-2; weak D call: TRBD1 (5 bases). With 5 bases removed from V and 5 bases from J, the gap between germline ends came to 15 bases. This CDR3 region has 14 residues. CDR1 and CDR2 (germline): MNHEY, SVGAGI. CDR3 coding DNA: TGTGCCAGCAGTCCAATGACAGTGTCATATGGCTACACCTTC. The encoded protein is CASSPMTVSYGYTF.

The CDR3 loop reads CASSQVLLSNQPQHF. DNA for the CDR3: TGTGCCAGCAGCCAAGTCTTATTGAGCAATCAGCCCCAGCATTTT. The rearrangement uses TRBV14 and TRBJ1-5; D is uncertain. The CDR3 is 15 residues long. Germline-derived CDR1 and CDR2 are SGHDN and FVKESK. V was cut by 1 base and J by 1 base, with 8 bases left in between.

The rearrangement uses TRBV4-3 and TRBJ2-7; 11 bases fit TRBD1. Germline V gene lookup returns CDR1 LGHNA and CDR2 YSLEER. There are 15 residues in the CDR3. Germline trimming cut 2 bases from V and 2 bases from J; bases unmatched to any gene: 2. CDR3 in DNA: TGCGCCAGCAGCCAATGGGACAGGGGGACCTACGAGCAGTACTTC. The encoded protein is CASSQWDRGTYEQYF.

Comment on this clone: The identical CDR3 is also encoded by other nucleotide sequences in the sample. The chain combines TRBV9 with TRBJ2-2; D remains unclear. This CDR3 comprises 11 residues. Germline lookup yields CDR1 SGDLS and CDR2 YYNGEE. Trimming stripped 5 bases from V and 4 bases from J, with 3 bases between. The CDR3 DNA follows: TGTGCCAGCAGTGTCACCGGGGAGCTGTTTTTT. Translated, it gives CASSVTGELFF.

A remark on this clone: The CDR3 end shows no conserved phenylalanine or tryptophan, and so a read error is likely. In DNA form, the CDR3 reads TGTGCCAGCAGCGCCCACCATTACGGGCCCTACGAGCAGTACCTC. Protein sequence: CASSAHHYGPYEQYL. The J gene is TRBJ2-7, the V gene TRBV9; D gene unclear. Germline CDR1 is SGDLS and CDR2 is YYNGEE. Trimming took 3 bases from V and 2 from J, leaving 15 bases between them. This CDR3 comprises 15 residues.

J is TRBJ2-7 and V is TRBV4-1; D possibly corresponds to TRBD2 (5 bases). This CDR3 has 15 residues. The ends were cut back, 4 bases at V and 4 bases at J, with 17 bases in the middle. CDR1 MGHRA and CDR2 YSYEKL come from the germline V gene. Here the CDR3 reads CASSPFSGRGYEQYF. DNA for the CDR3: TGCGCCAGCAGCCCCTTTTCGGGGAGAGGGTACGAGCAGTACTTC.

The rearrangement joins TRBV4-3 to TRBJ2-2, with D perhaps given as TRBD1 or TRBD2 (6 bases each). Trimming left V 4 bases short and J 4 bases short, with 10 bases between. This CDR3 is built from 14 residues. The V gene's germline CDR1 is LGHNA and CDR2 YSLEER. CDR3 nucleotides: TGCGCCAGCAGCCGCGGGACAACCACCGGGGAGCTGTTTTTT. Translating it yields CASSRGTTTGELFF.

The CDR3 bases are TGTGCCAGCAGCTTGGGACTGGGGGGTTCCTACAATGAGCAGTTCTTC. It translates to CASSLGLGGSYNEQFF. V and J are TRBV5-6 and TRBJ2-1, with a tentative D call TRBD2 (6 bases). The V gene's germline CDR1 is SGHDT and CDR2 YYEEEE. This CDR3 has 16 residues. Trimming removed 0 bases from V and 1 base from J, with 11 bases in between.

This chain uses TRBV4-1 with TRBJ2-7, with 12 bases fitting TRBD2. The V and J ends lost 4 bases and 3 bases, in that order; junction bases with no gene match: 4. The CDR3 is 15 residues long. Germline-derived CDR1 and CDR2 are MGHRA and YSYEKL. The CDR3: CASSLGLAGSYEQYF. The CDR3 DNA sequence: TGCGCCAGCAGCCTTGGACTAGCGGGAAGCTACGAGCAGTACTTC.

The rearrangement joins TRBV11-2 to TRBJ2-7; D might be TRBD2 (5 bases). The V and J ends lost 10 bases and 4 bases respectively, with 23 bases between them. The CDR3 contains 15 residues. Per germline, CDR1 SGHAT and CDR2 FQNNGV. CDR3 nucleotides: TGTGCCACCGAGGGCAGGAAAGGATTTTCTTACGAGCAGTACTTC. It yields the protein CATEGRKGFSYEQYF.

Points on this clone: Sequence at one end of the junction differs from germline and may be a read error. This CDR3 is CASSSEVSEPQHF. In DNA form, the CDR3 reads TGTGCTAGCAGCTCAGAAGTTAGCGAGCCCCAGCATTTT. V gene TRBV7-7 combines with J gene TRBJ1-5; D is ambiguous. Germline CDR1 SSHAT, CDR2 FNYEAQ (reference sequence). The CDR3 is 13 residues long.

This chain joins TRBV5-1 and TRBJ2-5; 7 positions agree with TRBD2. CDR1 is SGHRS and CDR2 is YFSETQ in the germline V gene. With V trimmed by 0 bases and J by 5 bases, 10 bases remained unmatched. The CDR3 is made up of 16 amino acids. The CDR3 region has the DNA TGCGCCAGCAGCTTGGCGACTAGCCAACCGAGGGAGACCCAGTACTTC. Translated: CASSLATSQPRETQYF.